This T cell receptor (beta chain) originates from a study of Graves' ophthalmopathy and Graves' hyperthyroidism. General study results and limits: Prediction of ophthalmopathy progression reached roughly 64% sensitivity and about 72% specificity.

As for this clonotype: Its antigen is still unknown.

As the template, RNA transcripts were used to amplify TCR beta CDR3 regions. HTBI primers were employed in first-round RT-PCR, then a second-round multiplex PCR followed. A single record per CDR3 protein comes from TCRdb applying MiXCR to the multiplex PCR reads. The profile covers 580,000 or so distinct CDR3 sequences, with about 40% appearing a single time and approximately 4.1% taken by the ten largest. Trimming took off 5 bases at V and 5 bases at J, with 24 bases between the two ends. CDR1 and CDR2 (germline): MGHDK, SYGVNS. This CDR3 has 17 residues. Hyperthyroidism patients, all newly diagnosed, had under 2 months' duration and ages of 18 to 65.

This receptor was taken from an adult man with Graves' hyperthyroidism. The sample taken for sequencing was peripheral blood or thyroid tissue (not recorded which). This chain connects TRBV25-1 to TRBJ2-5, with D perhaps TRBD1 or TRBD2 (6 bases each). The CDR3 loop reads CASSRWVQGGIQETQYF. CDR3 DNA sequence: TGTGCCAGCAGTCGATGGGTACAGGGAGGTATTCAGGAGACCCAGTACTTC.